Here is one TCR beta chain with its context. The sample originates from a study of control samples from healthy donors and cancer patients. Assay used: immunoSEQ multiplex PCR; TCRdb lists only in-frame clones, some missing. The table records about 170,000 clones, roughly 90% of them present only once. Germline CDR1 SGHTA, CDR2 FQGNSA. The CDR3 runs to 13 residues. Trimming took 5 bases from V and 2 from J, leaving 7 bases between them. This TCR was recovered from a man aged 25 to 45 in good health. The chain couples TRBV7-2 to TRBJ1-5; no reliable D call. The specimen sequenced was blood. The CDR3 protein is CASSPSGNQPQHF. The CDR3 DNA is TGTGCCAGCAGCCCTTCCGGCAATCAGCCCCAGCATTTT.